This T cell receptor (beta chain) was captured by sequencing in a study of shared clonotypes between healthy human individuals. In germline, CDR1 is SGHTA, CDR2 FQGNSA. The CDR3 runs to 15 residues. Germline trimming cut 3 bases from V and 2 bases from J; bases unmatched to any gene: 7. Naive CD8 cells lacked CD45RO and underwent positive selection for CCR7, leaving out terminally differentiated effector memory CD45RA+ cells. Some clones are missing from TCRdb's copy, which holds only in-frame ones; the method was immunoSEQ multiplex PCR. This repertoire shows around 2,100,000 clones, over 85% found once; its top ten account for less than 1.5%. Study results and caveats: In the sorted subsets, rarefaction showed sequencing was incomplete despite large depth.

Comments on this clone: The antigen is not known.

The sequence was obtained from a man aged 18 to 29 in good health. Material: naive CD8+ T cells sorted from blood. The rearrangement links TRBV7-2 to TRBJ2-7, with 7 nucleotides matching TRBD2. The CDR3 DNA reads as TGTGCCAGCAGCTTCCTAGCGGCAACTACCTACGAGCAGTACTTC. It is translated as CASSFLAATTYEQYF.